The 6 T cell receptor beta chains reported below all come from one sample, sequenced in a study of T cell repertoires in cytomegalovirus infection. TCRdb re-called the reads with MiXCR, one entry per CDR3 protein. The profile shows under 350,000 distinct CDR3 sequences, more than 8% of them singletons. The sample taken for sequencing was PBMCs. The origin of the receptors is a human donor in good health (CMV status not recorded). Some clones in this sample may be carry-over from other donors' samples.

This clonotype occurred many times. This chain uses TRBV27 with TRBJ2-1; 9 positions agree with TRBD1. Germline CDR1 and CDR2: MNHEY and SMNVEV (reference sequence). V gave up 3 bases and J gave up 8 bases; unmatched junction bases: 5. The CDR3 is made up of 14 amino acids. Here the CDR3 reads CASSFGTGHYEQFF. CDR3 nucleotide sequence: TGTGCCAGCAGTTTTGGGACAGGGCATTATGAGCAGTTCTTC.

V and J are TRBV6-1 and TRBJ1-6; D perhaps matches TRBD1 (5 bases). The germline V gene encodes CDR1 MNHNS and CDR2 SASEGT. The CDR3 length is 17 residues. V was cut by 5 bases and J by 0 bases, with 14 bases left in between. The CDR3 nucleotides are TGTGCCAGCAGTTCGCTGAAGGGGAGCTCCTATAATTCACCCCTCCACTTT. Its protein product is CASSSLKGSSYNSPLHF.

This clonotype occurred many times. The chain has TRBV29-1 and TRBJ1-1; perhaps TRBD1 as D (6 bases). CDR1 SQVTM and CDR2 ANQGSEA come from the germline V gene. Trimming pared 4 bases from V and 0 bases from J, leaving 9 bases between. The CDR3 has 13 amino acids. The CDR3 sequence: CSVGGQMNTEAFF. CDR3 coding DNA: TGCAGCGTTGGGGGACAAATGAACACTGAAGCTTTCTTT.

This clonotype was picked up a small number of times. The chain employs TRBV5-1 and TRBJ2-3, with D possibly being TRBD1 (6 bases). V gave up 0 bases and J gave up 0 bases, with 8 bases separating them. This CDR3 is 15 amino acids long. Looked up from germline, CDR1 is SGHRS and CDR2 is YFSETQ. The CDR3 loop reads CASSLGGQSTDTQYF. The CDR3 DNA follows: TGCGCCAGCAGCTTGGGAGGACAGAGCACAGATACGCAGTATTTT. The full variable domain, rest sourced from reference TRBV5-1 and TRBJ2-3, is KAGVTQTPRYLIKTRGQQVTLSCSPISGHRSVSWYQQTPGQGLQFLFEYFSETQRNKGNFPGRFSGRQFSNSRSEMNVSTLELGDSALYLCASSLGGQSTDTQYFGPGTRLTVL.

V gene TRBV20-1 combines with J gene TRBJ2-1, with 10 nucleotides matching TRBD2. The CDR3 sequence is 15 residues long. Looked up from germline, CDR1 is DFQATT and CDR2 is SNEGSKA (reference sequence). V was clipped by 0 bases and J by 8 bases; unmatched bases: 7. The CDR3: CSAREAGGVRDEQFF. The CDR3 coding sequence is TGCAGTGCTAGAGAAGCGGGAGGGGTGAGGGATGAGCAGTTCTTC.

Many counts were recorded for this clonotype. The chain employs TRBV7-7 and TRBJ2-1, with TRBD1 matching 8 bases. The CDR3 extends over 15 amino acids. The germline CDR1 and CDR2 sequences are SSHAT and FNYEAQ (reference sequence). J gave up 5 bases and V 6 bases, and 9 bases lay outside the gene matches. CDR3 in amino acids: CASSLTGVGNNEQFF. The CDR3 DNA sequence: TGTGCCAGCAGTCTGACAGGGGTAGGGAACAATGAGCAGTTCTTC.